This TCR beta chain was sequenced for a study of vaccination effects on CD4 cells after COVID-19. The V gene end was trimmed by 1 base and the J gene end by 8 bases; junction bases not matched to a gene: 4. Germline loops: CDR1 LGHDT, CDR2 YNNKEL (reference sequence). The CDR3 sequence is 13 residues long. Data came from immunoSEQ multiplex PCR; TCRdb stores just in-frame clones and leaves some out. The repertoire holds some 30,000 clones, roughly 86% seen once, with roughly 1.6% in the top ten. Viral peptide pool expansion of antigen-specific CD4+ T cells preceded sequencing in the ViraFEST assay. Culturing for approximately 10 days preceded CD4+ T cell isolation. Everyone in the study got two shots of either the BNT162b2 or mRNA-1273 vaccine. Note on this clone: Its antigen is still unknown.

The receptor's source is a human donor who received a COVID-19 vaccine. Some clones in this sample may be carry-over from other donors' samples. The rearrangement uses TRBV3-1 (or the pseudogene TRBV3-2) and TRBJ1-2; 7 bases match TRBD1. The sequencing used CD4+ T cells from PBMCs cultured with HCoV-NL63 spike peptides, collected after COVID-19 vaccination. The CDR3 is CASSQGLQGGYTF. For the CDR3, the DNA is TGTGCCAGCAGCCAAGGTCTACAGGGGGGCTACACCTTC.